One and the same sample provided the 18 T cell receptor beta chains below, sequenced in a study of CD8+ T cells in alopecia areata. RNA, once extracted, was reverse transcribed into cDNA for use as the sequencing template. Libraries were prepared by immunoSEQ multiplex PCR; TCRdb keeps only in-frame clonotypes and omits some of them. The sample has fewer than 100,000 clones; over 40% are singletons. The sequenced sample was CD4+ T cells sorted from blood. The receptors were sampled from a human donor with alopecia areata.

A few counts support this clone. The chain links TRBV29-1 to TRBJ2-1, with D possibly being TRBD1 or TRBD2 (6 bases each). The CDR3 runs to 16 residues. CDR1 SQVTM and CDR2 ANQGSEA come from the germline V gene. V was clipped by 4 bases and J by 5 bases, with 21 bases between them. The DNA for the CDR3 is TGCAGCGTTGGTTTGCGGTCGGGGGCGAAGAACAATGAGCAGTTCTTC. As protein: CSVGLRSGAKNNEQFF.

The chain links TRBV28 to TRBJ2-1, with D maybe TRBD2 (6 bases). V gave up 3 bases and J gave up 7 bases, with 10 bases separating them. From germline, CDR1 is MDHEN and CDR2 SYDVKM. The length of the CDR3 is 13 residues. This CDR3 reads CASSLPGRNEQFF. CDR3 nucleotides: TGTGCCAGCAGTTTGCCAGGGAGGAATGAGCAGTTCTTC.

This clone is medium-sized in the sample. CDR3 residues: CATRRGDYEQYF. CDR3 nucleotide sequence: TGTGCCACCCGGAGGGGGGACTACGAGCAGTACTTC. The J gene is TRBJ2-7, the V gene TRBV7-9; either TRBD1 or TRBD2 may supply D (6 bases each). The CDR3 covers 12 residues. The V and J ends lost 10 bases and 3 bases respectively, with 13 bases between them. Germline V lookup: CDR1 SEHNR, CDR2 FQNEAQ (reference sequence).

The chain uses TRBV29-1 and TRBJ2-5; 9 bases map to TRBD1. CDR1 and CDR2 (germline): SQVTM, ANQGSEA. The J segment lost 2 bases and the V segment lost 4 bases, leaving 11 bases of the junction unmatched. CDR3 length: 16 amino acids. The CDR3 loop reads CSVVGARQGEQETQYF. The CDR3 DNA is TGCAGCGTTGTTGGGGCAAGACAGGGGGAACAAGAGACCCAGTACTTC.

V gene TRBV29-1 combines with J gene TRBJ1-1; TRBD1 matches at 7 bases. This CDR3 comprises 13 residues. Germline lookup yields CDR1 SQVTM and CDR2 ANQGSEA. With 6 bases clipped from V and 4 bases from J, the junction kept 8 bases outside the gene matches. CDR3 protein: CSVYKQGGTEAFF. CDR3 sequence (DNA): TGCAGCGTCTACAAGCAGGGGGGCACTGAAGCTTTCTTT. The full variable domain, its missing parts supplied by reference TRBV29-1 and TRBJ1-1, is SAVISQKPSRDICQRGTSLTIQCQVDSQVTMMFWYRQQPGQSLTLIATANQGSEATYESGFVIDKFPISRPNLTFSTLTVSNMSPEDSSIYLCSVYKQGGTEAFFGQGTRLTVV.

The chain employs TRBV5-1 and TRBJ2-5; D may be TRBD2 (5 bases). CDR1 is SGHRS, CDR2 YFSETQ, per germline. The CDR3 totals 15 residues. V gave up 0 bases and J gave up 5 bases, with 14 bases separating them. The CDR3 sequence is CASSLVPGPGETQYF. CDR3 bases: TGCGCCAGCAGCTTGGTCCCGGGCCCGGGGGAGACCCAGTACTTC.

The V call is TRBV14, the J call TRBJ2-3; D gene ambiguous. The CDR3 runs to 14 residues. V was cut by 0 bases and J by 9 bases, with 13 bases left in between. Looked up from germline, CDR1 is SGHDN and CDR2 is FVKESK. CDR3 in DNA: TGTGCCAGCAGCCAAGAGCTTCAGTCAGGAACGCAGTATTTT. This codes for CASSQELQSGTQYF. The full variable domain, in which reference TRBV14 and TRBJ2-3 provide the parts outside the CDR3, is EAGVTQFPSHSVIEKGQTVTLRCDPISGHDNLYWYRRVMGKEIKFLLHFVKESKQDESGMPNNRFLAERTGGTYSTLKVQPAELEDSGVYFCASSQELQSGTQYFGPGTRLTVL.

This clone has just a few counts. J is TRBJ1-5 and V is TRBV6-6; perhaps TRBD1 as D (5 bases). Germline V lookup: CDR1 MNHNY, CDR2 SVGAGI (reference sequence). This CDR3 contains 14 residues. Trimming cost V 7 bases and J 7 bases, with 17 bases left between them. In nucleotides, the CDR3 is TGTGCCAGCACCAATGGGGGGTTGGGGCAGCCCCAGCATTTT. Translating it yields CASTNGGLGQPQHF.

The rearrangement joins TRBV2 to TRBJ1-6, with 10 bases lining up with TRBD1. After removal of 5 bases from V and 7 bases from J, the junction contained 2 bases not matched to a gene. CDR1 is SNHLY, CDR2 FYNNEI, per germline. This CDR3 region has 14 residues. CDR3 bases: TGTGCCAGCAGTTGGGACAGGGGAAATTCACCCCTCCACTTT. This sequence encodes CASSWDRGNSPLHF.

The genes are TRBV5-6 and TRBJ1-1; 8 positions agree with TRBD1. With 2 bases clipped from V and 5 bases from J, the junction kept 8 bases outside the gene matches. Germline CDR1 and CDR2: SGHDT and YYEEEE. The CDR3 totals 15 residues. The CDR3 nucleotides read TGTGCCAGCAGCTTCGGGACAGGCTATGTTACTGAAGCTTTCTTT. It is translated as CASSFGTGYVTEAFF.

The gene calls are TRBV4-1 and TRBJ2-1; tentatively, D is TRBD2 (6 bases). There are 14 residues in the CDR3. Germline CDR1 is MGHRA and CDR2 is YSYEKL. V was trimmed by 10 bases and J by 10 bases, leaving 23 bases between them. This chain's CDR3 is CATGGAGRTSEQFF. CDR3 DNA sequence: TGCGCCACCGGCGGGGCTGGACGGACGAGCGAGCAGTTCTTC.

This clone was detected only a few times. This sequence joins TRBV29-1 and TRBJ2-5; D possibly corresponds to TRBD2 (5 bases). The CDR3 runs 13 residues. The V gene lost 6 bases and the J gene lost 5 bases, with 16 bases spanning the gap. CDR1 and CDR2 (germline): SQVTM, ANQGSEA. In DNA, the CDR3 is TGCAGCGTCGCCCTACTAGTATCCGAGACCCAGTACTTC. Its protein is CSVALLVSETQYF.

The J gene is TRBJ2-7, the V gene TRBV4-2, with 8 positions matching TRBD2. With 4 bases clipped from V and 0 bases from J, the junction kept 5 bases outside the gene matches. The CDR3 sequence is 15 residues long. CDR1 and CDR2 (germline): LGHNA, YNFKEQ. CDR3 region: CASSLGLDYSYEQYF. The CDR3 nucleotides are TGTGCCAGCAGCCTGGGACTAGACTACTCCTACGAGCAGTACTTC.

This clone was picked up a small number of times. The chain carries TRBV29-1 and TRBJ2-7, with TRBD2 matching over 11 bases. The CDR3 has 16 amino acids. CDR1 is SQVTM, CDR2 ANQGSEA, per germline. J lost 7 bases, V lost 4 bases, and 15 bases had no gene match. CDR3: CSVASTTSGKVGEQYF. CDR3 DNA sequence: TGCAGCGTTGCGTCGACGACTAGCGGGAAAGTGGGGGAGCAGTACTTC.

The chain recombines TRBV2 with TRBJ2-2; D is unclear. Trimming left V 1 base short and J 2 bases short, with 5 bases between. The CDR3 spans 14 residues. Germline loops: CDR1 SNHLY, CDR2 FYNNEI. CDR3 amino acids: CASSEEHNTGELFF. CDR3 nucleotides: TGTGCCAGCAGTGAAGAACACAACACCGGGGAGCTGTTTTTT.

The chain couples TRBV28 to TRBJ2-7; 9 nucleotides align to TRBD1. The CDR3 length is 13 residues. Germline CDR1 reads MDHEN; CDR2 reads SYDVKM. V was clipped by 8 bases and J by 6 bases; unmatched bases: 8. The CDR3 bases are TGTGCCAGCGGATCGGGGGACAGGGTCGAGCAGTACTTC. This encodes CASGSGDRVEQYF.

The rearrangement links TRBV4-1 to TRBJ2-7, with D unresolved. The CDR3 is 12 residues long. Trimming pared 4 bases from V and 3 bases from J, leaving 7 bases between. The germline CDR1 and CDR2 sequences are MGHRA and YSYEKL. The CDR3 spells CASSLDRYEQYF. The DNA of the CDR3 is TGCGCCAGCAGCCTTGACCGCTACGAGCAGTACTTC.

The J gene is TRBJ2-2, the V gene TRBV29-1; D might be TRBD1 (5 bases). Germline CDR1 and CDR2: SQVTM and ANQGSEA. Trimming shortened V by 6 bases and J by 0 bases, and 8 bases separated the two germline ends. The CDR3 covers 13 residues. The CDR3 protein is CSVDSANTGELFF. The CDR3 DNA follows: TGCAGCGTCGACAGCGCGAACACCGGGGAGCTGTTTTTT.